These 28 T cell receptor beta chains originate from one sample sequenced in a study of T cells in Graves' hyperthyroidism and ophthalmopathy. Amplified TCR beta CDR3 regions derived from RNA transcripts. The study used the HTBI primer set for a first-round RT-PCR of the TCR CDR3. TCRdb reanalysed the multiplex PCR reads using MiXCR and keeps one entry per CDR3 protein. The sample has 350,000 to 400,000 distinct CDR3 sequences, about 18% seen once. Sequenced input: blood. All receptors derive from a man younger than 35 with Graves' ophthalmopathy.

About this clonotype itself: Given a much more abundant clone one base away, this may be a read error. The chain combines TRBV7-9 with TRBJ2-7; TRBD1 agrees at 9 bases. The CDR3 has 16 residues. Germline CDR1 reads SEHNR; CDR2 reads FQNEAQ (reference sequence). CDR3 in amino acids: CTSSNSGQGNGGEQYF. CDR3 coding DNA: TGTACCAGCAGCAACTCGGGACAGGGCAATGGCGGAGAGCAGTACTTC.

DNA of the CDR3: TGTGCCAGCAGCTTAGGCAGGAGTGCTGGAAACACCATATATTTT. This sequence encodes CASSLGRSAGNTIYF. The chain combines TRBV13 with TRBJ1-3; D unclear. CDR1 is PRHDT and CDR2 is FYEKMQ in the germline V gene (reference sequence). The germline V and J ends were trimmed by 0 bases and 2 bases, with 8 bases remaining between them. The CDR3 is 15 amino acids.

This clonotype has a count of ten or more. Here the CDR3 reads CASSLGTGSSYEQYF. In nucleotides, the CDR3 is TGTGCCAGCAGCTTAGGGACAGGAAGCTCCTACGAGCAGTACTTC. The gene calls are TRBV7-3 and TRBJ2-7, with 8 bases matching TRBD1. CDR1 and CDR2 from the germline V gene are SGHTA and FQGTGA. The CDR3 extends over 15 amino acids. Trimming at V came to 2 bases and at J to 0 bases, leaving 3 bases not matched to a gene.

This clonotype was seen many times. CDR3 coding DNA: TGTGCCAGCAATACAGGGTTCTACGAGCAGTACTTC. The encoded protein is CASNTGFYEQYF. This rearrangement joins TRBV12-3 or TRBV12-4 to TRBJ2-7; the D gene is possibly TRBD1 (6 bases). This CDR3 is built from 12 residues. V lost 7 bases and J 3 bases, leaving 10 bases between the germline ends.

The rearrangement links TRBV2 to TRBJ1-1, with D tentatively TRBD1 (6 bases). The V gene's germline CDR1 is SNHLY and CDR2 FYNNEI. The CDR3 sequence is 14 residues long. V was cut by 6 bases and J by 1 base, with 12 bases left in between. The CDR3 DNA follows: TGTGCCAGCAGGCCCGGGACAAGGAACACTGAAGCTTTCTTT. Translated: CASRPGTRNTEAFF.

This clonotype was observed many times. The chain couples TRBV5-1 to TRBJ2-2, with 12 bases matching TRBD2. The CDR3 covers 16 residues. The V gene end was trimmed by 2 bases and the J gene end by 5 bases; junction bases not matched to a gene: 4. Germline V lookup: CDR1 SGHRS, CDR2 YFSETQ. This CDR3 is CASSLGGLAGTGELFF. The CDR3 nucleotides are TGCGCCAGCAGCTTAGGTGGACTAGCGGGAACCGGGGAGCTGTTTTTT.

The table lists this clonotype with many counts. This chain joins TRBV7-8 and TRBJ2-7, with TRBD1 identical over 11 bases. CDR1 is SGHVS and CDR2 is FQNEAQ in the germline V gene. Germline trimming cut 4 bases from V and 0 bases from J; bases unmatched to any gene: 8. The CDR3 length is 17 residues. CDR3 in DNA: TGTGCCAGCAGCTCAACCCCAGGGACAGGGGGCTCCTACGAGCAGTACTTC. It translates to CASSSTPGTGGSYEQYF.

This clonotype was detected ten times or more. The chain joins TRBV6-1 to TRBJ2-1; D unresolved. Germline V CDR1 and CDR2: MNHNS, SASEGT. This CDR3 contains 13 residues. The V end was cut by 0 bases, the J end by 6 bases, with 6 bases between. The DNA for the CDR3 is TGTGCCAGCAGTGAAGCGTACTTCAATGAGCAGTTCTTC. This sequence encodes CASSEAYFNEQFF.

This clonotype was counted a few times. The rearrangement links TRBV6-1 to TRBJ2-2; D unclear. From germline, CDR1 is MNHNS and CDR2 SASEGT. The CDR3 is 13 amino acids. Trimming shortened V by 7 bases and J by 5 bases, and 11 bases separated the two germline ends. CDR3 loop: CASNPVETGELFF. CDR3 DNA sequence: TGTGCCAGCAACCCCGTTGAGACCGGGGAGCTGTTTTTT.

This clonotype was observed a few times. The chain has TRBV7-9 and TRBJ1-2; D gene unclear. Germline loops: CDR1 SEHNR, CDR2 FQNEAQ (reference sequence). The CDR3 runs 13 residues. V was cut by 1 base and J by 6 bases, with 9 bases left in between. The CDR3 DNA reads TGTGCCAGCAGCTTAGATGGAAGGGATGGCTACACCTTC. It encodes CASSLDGRDGYTF.

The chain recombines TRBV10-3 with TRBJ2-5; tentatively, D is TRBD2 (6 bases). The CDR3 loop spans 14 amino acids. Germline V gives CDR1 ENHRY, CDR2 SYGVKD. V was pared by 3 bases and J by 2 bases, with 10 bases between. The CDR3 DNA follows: TGTGCCATCAGTGAAACGAGCGGGCAAGAGACCCAGTACTTC. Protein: CAISETSGQETQYF.

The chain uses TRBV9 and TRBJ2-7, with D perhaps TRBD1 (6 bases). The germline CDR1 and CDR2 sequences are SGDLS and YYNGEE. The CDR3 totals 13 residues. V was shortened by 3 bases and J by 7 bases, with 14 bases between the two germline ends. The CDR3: CASSARQAQEQYF. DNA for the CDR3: TGTGCCAGCAGCGCCCGACAGGCGCAGGAGCAGTACTTC.

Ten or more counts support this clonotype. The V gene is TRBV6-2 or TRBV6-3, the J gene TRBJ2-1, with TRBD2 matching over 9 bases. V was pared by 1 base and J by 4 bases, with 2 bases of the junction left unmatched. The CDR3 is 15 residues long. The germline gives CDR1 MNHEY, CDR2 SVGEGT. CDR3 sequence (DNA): TGTGCCAGCAGTTACTTGACTAGCGGATACAATGAGCAGTTCTTC. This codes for CASSYLTSGYNEQFF.

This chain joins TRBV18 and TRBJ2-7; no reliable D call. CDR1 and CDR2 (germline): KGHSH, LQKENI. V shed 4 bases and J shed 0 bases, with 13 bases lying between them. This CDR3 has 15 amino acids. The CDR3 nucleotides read TGTGCCAGCTCACTTCCGACATTTACCTCCTACGAGCAGTACTTC. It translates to CASSLPTFTSYEQYF.

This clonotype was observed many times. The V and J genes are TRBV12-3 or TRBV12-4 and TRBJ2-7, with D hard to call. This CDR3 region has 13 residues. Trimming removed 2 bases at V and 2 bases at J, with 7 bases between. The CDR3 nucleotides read TGTGCCAGCAGTTTACAGAAGGCCTACGAGCAGTACTTC. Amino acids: CASSLQKAYEQYF.

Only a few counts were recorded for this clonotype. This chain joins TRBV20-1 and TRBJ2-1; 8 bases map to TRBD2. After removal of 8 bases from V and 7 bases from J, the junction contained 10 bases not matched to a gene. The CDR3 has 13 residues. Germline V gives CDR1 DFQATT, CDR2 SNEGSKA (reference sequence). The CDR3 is CSPTSGRPNEQFF. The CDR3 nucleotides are TGCAGTCCTACGAGCGGGAGACCTAATGAGCAGTTCTTC.

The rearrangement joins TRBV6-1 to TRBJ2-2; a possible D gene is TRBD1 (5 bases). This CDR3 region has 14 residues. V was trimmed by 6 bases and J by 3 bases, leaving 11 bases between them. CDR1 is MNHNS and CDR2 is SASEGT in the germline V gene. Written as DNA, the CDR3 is TGTGCCAGCAGCCCTCCCAGGGACACCGGGGAGCTGTTTTTT. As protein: CASSPPRDTGELFF.

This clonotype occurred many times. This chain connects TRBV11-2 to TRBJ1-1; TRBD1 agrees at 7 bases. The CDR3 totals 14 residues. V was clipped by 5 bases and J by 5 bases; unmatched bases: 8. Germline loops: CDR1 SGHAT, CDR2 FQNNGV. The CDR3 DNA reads TGTGCCAGCAGCGTCGACAGGGCTGGAACTGAAGCTTTCTTT. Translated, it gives CASSVDRAGTEAFF.

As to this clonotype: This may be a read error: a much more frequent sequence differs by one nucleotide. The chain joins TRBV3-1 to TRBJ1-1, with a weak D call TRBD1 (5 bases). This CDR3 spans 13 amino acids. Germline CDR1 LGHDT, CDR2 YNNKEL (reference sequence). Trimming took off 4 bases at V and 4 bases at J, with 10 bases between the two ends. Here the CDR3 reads CASSRGGGTEAFF. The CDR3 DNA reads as TGTGCCAGCAGCCGTGGGGGGGGCACTGAAGCTTTCTTT.

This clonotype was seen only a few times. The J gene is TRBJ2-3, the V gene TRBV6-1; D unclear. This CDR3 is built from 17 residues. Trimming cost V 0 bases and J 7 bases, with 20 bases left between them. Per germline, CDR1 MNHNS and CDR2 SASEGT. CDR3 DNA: TGTGCCAGCAGTGAAGCGCTTCTCCAACAGAGGCGAAATACGCAGTATTTT. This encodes CASSEALLQQRRNTQYF.

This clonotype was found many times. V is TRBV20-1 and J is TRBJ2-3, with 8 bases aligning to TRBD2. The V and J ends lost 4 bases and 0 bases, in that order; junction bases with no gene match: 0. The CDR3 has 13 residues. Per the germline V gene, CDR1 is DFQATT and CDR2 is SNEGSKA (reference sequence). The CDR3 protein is CSAIAGSTDTQYF. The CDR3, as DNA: TGCAGTGCTATAGCGGGGAGCACAGATACGCAGTATTTT.

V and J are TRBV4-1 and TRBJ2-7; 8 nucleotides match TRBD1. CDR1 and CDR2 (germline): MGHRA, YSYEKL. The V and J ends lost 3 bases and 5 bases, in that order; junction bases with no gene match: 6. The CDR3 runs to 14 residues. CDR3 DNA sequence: TGCGCCAGCAGCCACATACAGGGGGAGAACGAGCAGTACTTC. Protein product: CASSHIQGENEQYF.

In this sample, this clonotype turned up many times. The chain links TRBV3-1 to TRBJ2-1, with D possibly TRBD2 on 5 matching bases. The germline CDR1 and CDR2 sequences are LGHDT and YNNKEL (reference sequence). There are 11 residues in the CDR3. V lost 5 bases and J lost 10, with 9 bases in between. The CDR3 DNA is TGTGCCAGCAGCTCCCGCGGGGAGCAGTTCTTC. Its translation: CASSSRGEQFF.

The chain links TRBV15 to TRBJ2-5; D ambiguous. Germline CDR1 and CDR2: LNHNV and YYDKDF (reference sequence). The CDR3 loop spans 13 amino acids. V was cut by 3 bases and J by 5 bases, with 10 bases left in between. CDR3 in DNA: TGTGCCACCAGCAGTTCGGCCTTTGAGACCCAGTACTTC. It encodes CATSSSAFETQYF. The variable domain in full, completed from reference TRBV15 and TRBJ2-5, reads DAMVIQNPRYQVTQFGKPVTLSCSQTLNHNVMYWYQQKSSQAPKLLFHYYDKDFNNEADTPDNFQSRRPNTSFCFLDIRSPGLGDTAMYLCATSSSAFETQYFGPGTRLLVL.

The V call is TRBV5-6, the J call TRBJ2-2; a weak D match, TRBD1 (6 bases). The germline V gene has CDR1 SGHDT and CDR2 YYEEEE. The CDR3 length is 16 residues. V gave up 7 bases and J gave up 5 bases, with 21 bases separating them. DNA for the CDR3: TGTGCCAGCCATAGGATGGGGCAGGGGAAAACCGGGGAGCTGTTTTTT. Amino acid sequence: CASHRMGQGKTGELFF.

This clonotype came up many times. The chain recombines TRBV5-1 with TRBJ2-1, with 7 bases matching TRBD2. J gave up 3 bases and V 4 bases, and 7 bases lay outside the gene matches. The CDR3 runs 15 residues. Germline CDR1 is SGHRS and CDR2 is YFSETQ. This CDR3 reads CASSPDTGGYNEQFF. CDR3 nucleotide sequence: TGCGCCAGCAGCCCTGACACGGGAGGCTACAATGAGCAGTTCTTC.

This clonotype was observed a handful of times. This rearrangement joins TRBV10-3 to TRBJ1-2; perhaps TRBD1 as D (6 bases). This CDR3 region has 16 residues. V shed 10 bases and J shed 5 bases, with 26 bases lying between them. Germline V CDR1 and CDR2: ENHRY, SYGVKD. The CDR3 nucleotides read TGTGCCACCACGGGGGGGGCCATGAAGGGGGGTTATGGCTACACCTTC. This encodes CATTGGAMKGGYGYTF.

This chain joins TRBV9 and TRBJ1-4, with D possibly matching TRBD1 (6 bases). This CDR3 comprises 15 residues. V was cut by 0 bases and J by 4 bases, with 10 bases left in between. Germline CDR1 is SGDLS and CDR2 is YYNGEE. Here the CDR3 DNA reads TGTGCCAGCAGCGTAGAGGACAGCCGTAATGAAAAACTGTTTTTT. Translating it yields CASSVEDSRNEKLFF.